These 14 T cell receptor beta chains came from one sample sequenced in a study of control samples from healthy donors and cancer patients. The table came from immunoSEQ multiplex PCR; TCRdb's copy has only in-frame clones and leaves some out. This sample has some 170,000 clones, with approximately 94% found just once. Material for sequencing was PBMCs. All receptors come from a man aged 55 to 70 with colorectal cancer.

DNA of the CDR3: TGTGCCAGCAGCCCTAGGACAGGGAACGATCAGCCCCAGCATTTT. Amino acids: CASSPRTGNDQPQHF. The chain couples TRBV5-8 to TRBJ1-5, with TRBD1 matching over 8 bases. The CDR3 sequence is 15 residues long. The J segment lost 5 bases and the V segment lost 4 bases, leaving 8 bases of the junction unmatched. Germline CDR1 is SGHTS and CDR2 is YDEGEE. The complete variable domain, with remaining parts taken from reference TRBV5-8 and TRBJ1-5, reads EAGVTQSPTHLIKTRGQQATLRCSPISGHTSVYWYQQALGLGLQFLLWYDEGEERNRGNFPPRFSGRQFPNYSSELNVNALELEDSALYLCASSPRTGNDQPQHFGDGTRLSIL.

The rearrangement uses TRBV11-2 and TRBJ1-5; no reliable D call. CDR1 and CDR2 from the germline V gene are SGHAT and FQNNGV. There are 14 residues in the CDR3. Trimming left V 1 base short and J 2 bases short, with 6 bases between. The CDR3 DNA is TGTGCCAGCAGCTTAGCTCCCGGCAATCAGCCCCAGCATTTT. Translated, it gives CASSLAPGNQPQHF.

The chain is built from TRBV27 and TRBJ2-2; the D gene is possibly TRBD2 (6 bases). Germline V gene lookup returns CDR1 MNHEY and CDR2 SMNVEV (reference sequence). Trimming shortened V by 1 base and J by 5 bases, and 11 bases separated the two germline ends. The CDR3 covers 15 residues. The DNA for the CDR3 is TGTGCCAGCAGTTTATGGGGTGCGGGGACCGGGGAGCTGTTTTTT. Encoded protein: CASSLWGAGTGELFF.

This clone was seen a few times. This chain links TRBV12-3 or TRBV12-4 with TRBJ1-1; a possible D gene is TRBD1 (6 bases). V was cut by 5 bases and J by 11 bases, with 12 bases left in between. CDR3 size: 11 residues. In DNA form, the CDR3 reads TGTGCCAGCAGTACAACAGGGAGGGCTTTCTTT. It yields the protein CASSTTGRAFF.

The chain joins TRBV19 to TRBJ2-5; 11 bases agree with TRBD1. Germline-derived CDR1 and CDR2 are LNHDA and SQIVND (reference sequence). J lost 5 bases, V lost 4 bases, and 9 bases had no gene match. The CDR3 sequence is 16 residues long. DNA for the CDR3: TGTGCCAGTAGTACATGGGACAGGGGGGGCGAGGAGACCCAGTACTTC. Translation gives CASSTWDRGGEETQYF. Complete variable domain (other parts from reference TRBV19 and TRBJ2-5): DGGITQSPKYLFRKEGQNVTLSCEQNLNHDAMYWYRQDPGQGLRLIYYSQIVNDFQKGDIAEGYSVSREKKESFPLTVTSAQKNPTAFYLCASSTWDRGGEETQYFGPGTRLLVL.

The CDR3 protein is CASSFSGYLYNEQFF. In DNA form, the CDR3 reads TGTGCCAGCAGCTTTAGCGGTTACCTTTACAATGAGCAGTTCTTC. The chain links TRBV7-8 to TRBJ2-1; possibly TRBD2 for D (6 bases). CDR1 is SGHVS, CDR2 FQNEAQ, per germline. This CDR3 is 15 amino acids long. Between the trimmed V and J ends, which lost 3 bases and 4 bases, there was a span of 13 bases.

This clone was seen a single time. The chain employs TRBV20-1 and TRBJ2-3, with TRBD2 matching 10 bases. The CDR3 runs 15 residues. The germline CDR1 and CDR2 sequences are DFQATT and SNEGSKA (reference sequence). V dropped 6 bases and J dropped 4; count of bases not matched to a gene: 10. The CDR3 bases are TGCAGTGCGAGTCAGCGGGGGGGCCGTTCAGATACGCAGTATTTT. The encoded protein is CSASQRGGRSDTQYF.

The chain recombines TRBV5-5 with TRBJ1-1, with 8 positions matching TRBD1. This CDR3 region has 14 residues. V shed 4 bases, J shed 1 base, and the junction held 3 bases outside the gene matches. From germline, CDR1 is SGHKS and CDR2 YYEKEE (reference sequence). CDR3 residues: CASSPGQGNTEAFF. CDR3 DNA sequence: TGTGCCAGCAGCCCCGGACAGGGGAACACTGAAGCTTTCTTT.

This chain links TRBV6-5 with TRBJ2-7, with 10 bases aligning to TRBD1. This CDR3 spans 14 amino acids. Looked up from germline, CDR1 is MNHEY and CDR2 is SVGAGI. V trimming: 5 bases; J trimming: 4 bases; junction bases outside the gene matches: 5. The CDR3 nucleotides are TGTGCCAGCAGTCGACCGGGACAGGGGTACGAGCAGTACTTC. As protein: CASSRPGQGYEQYF.

The V call is TRBV4-3, the J call TRBJ2-1; 10 bases are shared with TRBD2. This CDR3 contains 17 residues. The germline V gene encodes CDR1 LGHNA and CDR2 YSLEER. The junction had 8 bases not matched to a gene; V was cut back by 1 base and J by 5 bases. In DNA form, the CDR3 reads TGCGCCAGCAGCCAAGGAACGGGACTAGCGTCCAACAATGAGCAGTTCTTC. This gives the protein CASSQGTGLASNNEQFF.

This chain uses TRBV7-2 with TRBJ1-5; D possibly corresponds to TRBD1 (5 bases). Germline V lookup: CDR1 SGHTA, CDR2 FQGNSA. The length of the CDR3 is 15 residues. V shed 5 bases and J shed 5 bases, with 16 bases lying between them. The CDR3: CASSRGGGKDQPQHF. CDR3 DNA sequence: TGTGCCAGCAGCCGTGGGGGGGGGAAAGATCAGCCCCAGCATTTT.

In its sample, this clone was seen once. This chain connects TRBV28 to TRBJ2-7, with D possibly matching TRBD2 (6 bases). The germline V and J ends were trimmed by 5 bases and 4 bases, with 15 bases remaining between them. CDR1 MDHEN and CDR2 SYDVKM come from the germline V gene. This CDR3 is 14 amino acids long. CDR3 region: CASSPPGLAYEQYF. CDR3 sequence (DNA): TGTGCCAGCAGTCCGCCGGGCCTAGCGTACGAGCAGTACTTC.

The CDR3 here is CASSSGQFQESQYF. CDR3 nucleotide sequence: TGTGCCAGCAGCTCGGGACAGTTCCAAGAAAGCCAGTACTTC. The chain carries TRBV7-7 and TRBJ2-5, with 7 positions matching TRBD1. With 4 bases clipped from V and 10 bases from J, the junction kept 12 bases outside the gene matches. The CDR3 sequence is 14 residues long. Per germline, CDR1 SSHAT and CDR2 FNYEAQ (reference sequence).

The chain links TRBV18 to TRBJ2-7; 12 bases line up with TRBD1. CDR3 length equals 16 residues. Germline trimming cut 0 bases from V and 4 bases from J; bases unmatched to any gene: 4. The germline V gene encodes CDR1 KGHSH and CDR2 LQKENI. The CDR3 DNA follows: TGTGCCAGCTCACCACCGGGACAGGGGGCTGCTTACGAGCAGTACTTC. Translation: CASSPPGQGAAYEQYF.